A single sample gave rise to the 15 T cell receptor beta chains below, sequenced in a study of blood T cell repertoires in COVID-19. Sequenced by immunoSEQ multiplex PCR; TCRdb stores in-frame clones only, minus some. The sample holds tens of thousands of clones, more than 85% seen once. Sequenced sample: peripheral blood. Receptors were obtained from a human donor with active COVID-19. The donor label of this sample is uncertain.

This chain joins TRBV6-5 and TRBJ2-2; 7 bases are a match to TRBD2. The V segment lost 4 bases and the J segment 4 bases; nucleotides outside the gene matches: 6. Germline V gives CDR1 MNHEY, CDR2 SVGAGI. This CDR3 has 15 amino acids. CDR3 coding DNA: TGTGCCAGCAGTTTCTCCGGGACTACCACCGGGGAGCTGTTTTTT. Residues: CASSFSGTTTGELFF.

The rearrangement joins TRBV3-1 (or the pseudogene TRBV3-2) to TRBJ2-3, with a weak D call TRBD2 (7 bases). Trimming left V 0 bases short and J 4 bases short, with 17 bases between. This CDR3 has 17 amino acids. CDR1 and CDR2 (germline): LGHDT, YNNKEL (reference sequence). As DNA, the CDR3 is TGTGCCAGCAGCCAAGATGGGGGGGGCTCGGTGTCAGATACGCAGTATTTT. It translates to CASSQDGGGSVSDTQYF.

V gene TRBV9 combines with J gene TRBJ1-2, with D maybe TRBD1 (6 bases). With 4 bases removed from V and 11 bases from J, the gap between germline ends came to 18 bases. CDR1 and CDR2 from the germline V gene are SGDLS and YYNGEE. CDR3 length: 13 residues. This CDR3 reads CASSPGGGFWYTF. The CDR3 region has the DNA TGTGCCAGCAGCCCTGGGGGGGGCTTCTGGTACACCTTC. The whole variable domain, remainder taken from reference TRBV9 and TRBJ1-2, is DSGVTQTPKHLITATGQRVTLRCSPRSGDLSVYWYQQSLDQGLQFLIQYYNGEERAKGNILERFSAQQFPDLHSELNLSSLELGDSALYFCASSPGGGFWYTFGSGTRLTVV.

This clone was recorded only once. The rearrangement joins TRBV4-3 to TRBJ1-6, with 10 bases matching TRBD1. With 1 base clipped from V and 8 bases from J, the junction kept 2 bases outside the gene matches. CDR3 length equals 15 residues. From germline, CDR1 is LGHNA and CDR2 YSLEER. In DNA, the CDR3 is TGCGCCAGCAGCCAAGGACAGGGGGCTTATTCACCCCTCCACTTT. This codes for CASSQGQGAYSPLHF.

The V and J genes are TRBV7-2 and TRBJ2-7, with 13 bases matching TRBD2. The germline gives CDR1 SGHTA, CDR2 FQGNSA. J lost 4 bases, V lost 8 bases, and 5 bases had no gene match. CDR3 length: 14 amino acids. CDR3 amino acids: CASQGTSGIYEQYF. For the CDR3, the DNA is TGTGCCAGCCAAGGGACTAGCGGGATATACGAGCAGTACTTC.

The V gene is TRBV10-1, the J gene TRBJ2-5; the D gene is possibly TRBD1 (6 bases). The CDR3 contains 14 residues. CDR1 WNHNN and CDR2 SYGVQD come from the germline V gene (reference sequence). V lost 5 bases, J lost 1 base, and 11 bases lay in between. This CDR3 reads CASSPGQSQETQYF. The DNA for the CDR3 is TGCGCCAGCAGTCCCGGACAGAGCCAAGAGACCCAGTACTTC.

In its sample, this clone was seen once. The rearrangement uses TRBV27 and TRBJ2-3, with D tentatively TRBD1 (5 bases). Germline V gives CDR1 MNHEY, CDR2 SMNVEV (reference sequence). V dropped 6 bases and J dropped 2 bases, with 18 bases sitting between them. The CDR3 consists of 16 residues. CDR3 sequence reads: CASRPPGNRYTDTQYF. CDR3 sequence (DNA): TGTGCCAGCAGGCCCCCAGGGAACAGGTACACAGATACGCAGTATTTT.

The CDR3 DNA sequence: TGTGCCAGCAGTGCGAAGATAGACACCGGGGAGCTGTTTTTT. Its protein product is CASSAKIDTGELFF. This sequence joins TRBV6-4 and TRBJ2-2; D is unresolved. The CDR3 is 14 residues long. Germline V gives CDR1 MRHNA, CDR2 SNTAGT. Trimming shortened V by 4 bases and J by 3 bases, and 9 bases separated the two germline ends.

The CDR3 sequence: CSFRDTGELFF. DNA of the CDR3: TGCAGCTTTCGAGACACCGGGGAGCTGTTTTTT. The chain carries TRBV29-1 and TRBJ2-2, with D uncertain. The V and J ends lost 8 bases and 3 bases respectively, with 7 bases between them. CDR3 length: 11 amino acids. Germline V gene sequence: CDR1 SQVTM, CDR2 ANQGSEA.

V and J are TRBV7-9 and TRBJ1-6; D gene unclear. The CDR3 consists of 14 residues. Trimming took off 3 bases at V and 4 bases at J, with 7 bases between the two ends. CDR1 SEHNR and CDR2 FQNEAQ come from the germline V gene (reference sequence). CDR3 region: CASSFAGYNSPLHF. The CDR3 DNA follows: TGTGCCAGCAGCTTCGCGGGGTATAATTCACCCCTCCACTTT.

The CDR3 DNA reads TGTGCCAGTAGTATATTGGTCATATTCGGTGAAAAACTGTTTTTT. Its protein product is CASSILVIFGEKLFF. V is TRBV19 and J is TRBJ1-4, with D unclear. Germline-derived CDR1 and CDR2 are LNHDA and SQIVND (reference sequence). V was cut by 2 bases and J by 7 bases, with 14 bases left in between. The CDR3 spans 15 residues.

The rearrangement uses TRBV7-8 and TRBJ2-7; 7 nucleotides agree with TRBD1. Germline values: CDR1 SGHVS, CDR2 FQNEAQ. The CDR3 is 14 amino acids. Trimming cost V 7 bases and J 7 bases; bases outside gene matches: 13. The CDR3 loop reads CASTDRDPAGEQYF. CDR3 sequence (DNA): TGTGCCAGCACCGACAGGGACCCGGCAGGTGAGCAGTACTTC.

The chain has TRBV11-2 and TRBJ1-4; 9 nucleotides align to TRBD1. Germline assignment: CDR1 SGHAT and CDR2 FQNNGV. V trimming: 0 bases; J trimming: 4 bases; junction bases outside the gene matches: 9. The CDR3 is 18 residues long. The CDR3 spells CASSLDSASDRGNEKLFF. In DNA form, the CDR3 reads TGTGCCAGCAGCTTAGATTCGGCTTCGGACAGGGGTAATGAAAAACTGTTTTTT.

The genes are TRBV18 and TRBJ2-2; 9 nucleotides agree with TRBD1. V was pared by 5 bases and J by 6 bases, with 10 bases of the junction left unmatched. CDR1 is KGHSH and CDR2 is LQKENI in the germline V gene. This CDR3 has 16 amino acids. CDR3 in DNA: TGTGCCAGCTCAGCCAAAGGGACAGGGACAGCCGGGGAGCTGTTTTTT. Protein product: CASSAKGTGTAGELFF.

The chain links TRBV7-2 to TRBJ2-7; no clear D. This CDR3 has 13 amino acids. In germline, CDR1 is SGHTA, CDR2 FQGNSA. V was trimmed by 4 bases and J by 4 bases, leaving 11 bases between them. CDR3 region: CASSSPTEYEQYF. The DNA for the CDR3 is TGTGCCAGCAGCTCACCTACTGAATACGAGCAGTACTTC. Filled out from reference TRBV7-2 and TRBJ2-7, the complete variable domain reads GAGVSQSPSNKVTEKGKDVELRCDPISGHTALYWYRQSLGQGLEFLIYFQGNSAPDKSGLPSDRFSAERTGGSVSTLTIQRTQQEDSAVYLCASSSPTEYEQYFGPGTRLTVT.